Given below is one TCR beta chain in context. Its antigen is undetermined. This record comes from a study of neurological immune-mediated disorders. Study conclusions and caveats: For the multiple sclerosis repertoire cluster, no association with any clinical or MRI feature was found. Because no CDR3 amino acid sequences were shared across subjects by expanded clones, private repertoires were suggested in all groups.

TCRdb re-derived calls from the 5' RACE reads in MiXCR, one entry per CDR3 protein. The sample includes about 120,000 distinct CDR3 sequences, 3.2% of them seen just once. CDR3 length: 16 residues. The germline V gene has CDR1 DFQATT and CDR2 SNEGSKA (reference sequence). Germline trimming cut 2 bases from V and 6 bases from J; bases unmatched to any gene: 8. The J gene is TRBJ2-1, the V gene TRBV20-1, with 12 bases matching TRBD2. The TCR was taken from a woman younger than 45 with multiple sclerosis. The sequenced material came from PBMCs. CDR3 region: CSARLPLAGGPNEQFF. In DNA, the CDR3 is TGCAGTGCTAGACTCCCTCTAGCGGGAGGGCCCAATGAGCAGTTCTTC.